This is a list of T cell receptor beta chains from one sample in a study of blood T cell repertoires in COVID-19. Generated by immunoSEQ multiplex PCR, the TCRdb table keeps only in-frame clones and is missing some. The data contain about 280,000 clones, approximately 83% of them singletons. The sequencing sample was made of peripheral blood. These receptors were obtained from a human donor in a cohort sampled during active COVID-19. The CDR3 runs from the conserved cysteine through the conserved F or W. D genes are given only for firm matches. The size entry is marked missing in some rows and otherwise reads once, few, many or a size class.

j_call	clone_size	v_call	d_call	cdr3_nt	cdr3_aa
TRBJ2-5	NA	TRBV12-3/TRBV12-4	NA	TGTGCCAGCAGTTTACGAGAGACCCAGTACTTC	CASSLRETQYF
TRBJ2-1	NA	TRBV7-2	NA	TGTGCCAGCAGCTTAGGCTGGACTCACAATGAGCAGTTCTTC	CASSLGWTHNEQFF
TRBJ1-4	NA	TRBV4-1	NA	TGCGCCAGCAGCCAAGGAGTTAGAAATGAAAAACTGTTTTTT	CASSQGVRNEKLFF
TRBJ2-7	NA	TRBV30	NA	TGTGCCTGGCGTGGGGGGGGGCGGGGCGAGCAGTACTTC	CAWRGGGRGEQYF
TRBJ1-3	NA	TRBV4-1	NA	TGCGCCAGCAGCCACCCTAGTTCTGGAAACACCATATATTTT	CASSHPSSGNTIYF
TRBJ2-2	NA	TRBV4-2	NA	TGTGCCAGCAGCCAAGTTAGCCTCACCGGGGAGCTGTTTTTT	CASSQVSLTGELFF
TRBJ2-1	few	TRBV14	NA	TGTGCCAGCAGCCAAACGCGTTTCTTATACAATGAGCAGTTCTTC	CASSQTRFLYNEQFF
TRBJ2-3	NA	TRBV24-1	NA	TGTGCCACCAGTGATTCGGTGAAGACTCCTAAAGATACGCAGTATTTT	CATSDSVKTPKDTQYF
TRBJ2-3	once	TRBV18	NA	TGTGCCAGCTCACTACAGGGTGGAATAGATACGCAGTATTTT	CASSLQGGIDTQYF
TRBJ2-7	NA	TRBV6-5	TRBD2	TGTGCCAGCAGTTACTCATGGCTAGCGGGAGTGAAGGAGCAGTACTTC	CASSYSWLAGVKEQYF
TRBJ1-2	NA	TRBV28	NA	TGTGCCAGCAGTAAATCAGGGAGGGATAACTATGGCTACACCTTC	CASSKSGRDNYGYTF
TRBJ2-1	NA	TRBV11-3	TRBD2	TGTGCCAGCAGCTTGGTAGCGGGAGGTGTAAATGAGCAGTTCTTC	CASSLVAGGVNEQFF
TRBJ1-5	NA	TRBV6-5	NA	TGTGCCAGCAGTCGGGGGGGCAGCAATCAGCCCCAGCATTTT	CASSRGGSNQPQHF
TRBJ2-1	NA	TRBV12-3/TRBV12-4	NA	TGTGCCAGCAGTTTCGGGGGATATGAGCAGTTCTTC	CASSFGGYEQFF
TRBJ1-6	few	TRBV7-9	TRBD1	TGTGCCAGCAGCCCCTCGACAGGGGGAGATAATTCACCCCTCCACTTT	CASSPSTGGDNSPLHF
TRBJ1-4	NA	TRBV6-4	TRBD1	TGTGCCAGCAGCCCGACAGGGGGAGGTGAAAAACTGTTTTTT	CASSPTGGGEKLFF
TRBJ2-1	NA	TRBV9	TRBD2	TGTGCCAGCAGCGTAGCTCAACGTCTAGCGGGAGGAGAGCAGTTCTTC	CASSVAQRLAGGEQFF
TRBJ2-5	NA	TRBV7-9	TRBD2	TGTGCCAGCATCCCTCCCGGACTAGCGGGAGGGGCCCAAGAGACCCAGTACTTC	CASIPPGLAGGAQETQYF
TRBJ1-1	many	TRBV2	NA	TGTGCCAGCAGGTTAAACGGGATGAACACTGAAGCTTTCTTT	CASRLNGMNTEAFF
TRBJ1-1	NA	TRBV10-3	NA	TGTGCCATCGGCCTCCTTGAGAACACTGAAGCTTTCTTT	CAIGLLENTEAFF
TRBJ2-2	NA	TRBV18	NA	TGTGCCAGCTCACCACGAAGTTCCACTGACACCGGGGAGCTGTTTTTT	CASSPRSSTDTGELFF
TRBJ1-2	NA	TRBV6-5	NA	TGTGCCAGCAGTCCACAGGGACTATATGGCTACACCTTC	CASSPQGLYGYTF
TRBJ2-7	NA	TRBV5-1	TRBD2	TGCGCCAGCAGCCCAGCGGGACCGTCCTACGAGCAGTACTTC	CASSPAGPSYEQYF
TRBJ2-7	NA	TRBV6-5	TRBD2	TGTGCCAGCAGTTACCTTAGCGGGAAGACCCCCTACGAGCAGTACTTC	CASSYLSGKTPYEQYF
TRBJ2-7	once	TRBV3-1/TRBV3-2	NA	TGTGCCAGCAGCCAAAACAGTTTCTACGAGCAGTACTTC	CASSQNSFYEQYF
TRBJ1-1	NA	TRBV29-1	TRBD1	TGCAGCGTGGGGCAGGGGGGTCTTGAAGCTTTCTTT	CSVGQGGLEAFF
TRBJ2-3	NA	TRBV5-1	TRBD2	TGCGCCAGCAGGCGGAGGGAGGGACGCACAGATACGCAGTATTTT	CASRRREGRTDTQYF
TRBJ1-1	NA	TRBV18	NA	TGTGCCAGCTCAGACAGGCGGGACACTGAAGCTTTCTTT	CASSDRRDTEAFF
TRBJ2-7	NA	TRBV29-1	NA	TGCAGCGGAGGGGGGGCGAACGACGAGCAGTACTTC	CSGGGANDEQYF
TRBJ2-1	NA	TRBV7-9	TRBD1	TGTGCCAGCAGCTTAGCCCGACAGGGGAATGTAGATGAGCAGTTCTTC	CASSLARQGNVDEQFF
TRBJ2-7	once	TRBV6-2/TRBV6-3	TRBD2	TGTGCCAGCAGTGTGCAGGGACTAGCGGGATTCGAGCAGTACTTC	CASSVQGLAGFEQYF
TRBJ2-1	NA	TRBV6-2/TRBV6-3	TRBD2	TGTGCCAGCAGTTACGGGACTAGCGGGAGCATTGGGTCCTACAATGAGCAGTTCTTC	CASSYGTSGSIGSYNEQFF
TRBJ2-5	NA	TRBV5-6	TRBD2	TGTGCCAGCAGCTTGTGGGGACTAGCGGGAGCGGGGGAAGAGACCCAGTACTTC	CASSLWGLAGAGEETQYF
TRBJ2-2	NA	TRBV5-1	NA	TGCGCCAGCAGCGTAAACGGGGAGCTGTTTTTT	CASSVNGELFF
TRBJ1-2	once	TRBV19	NA	TGTGCCAGTACCGCCCCTGACGGGTTTGCTAACTATGGCTACACCTTC	CASTAPDGFANYGYTF
TRBJ1-1	NA	TRBV14	NA	TGTGCCAGCAGCCCGGGGGTTTGGGCCACTGAAGCTTTCTTT	CASSPGVWATEAFF
TRBJ2-1	NA	TRBV29-1	NA	TGCAGCGTTGCTTCCGGGAGCTCCTACAATGAGCAGTTCTTC	CSVASGSSYNEQFF
TRBJ1-4	NA	TRBV30	NA	TGTGCCTGGAGCGGTGTTAATGAAAAACTGTTTTTT	CAWSGVNEKLFF
TRBJ1-2	NA	TRBV19	NA	TGTGCCAGTAGGAACCCTCGGGGAGGGGACTATGGCTACACCTTC	CASRNPRGGDYGYTF
TRBJ1-4	NA	TRBV15	TRBD1	TGTGCCACCAGCAGAGATTCATCAACAGGGGGCCTAAATGAAAAACTGTTTTTT	CATSRDSSTGGLNEKLFF
TRBJ2-7	NA	TRBV18	TRBD1	TGTGCCAGCTCCTCCGGACAGGGCACCTACGAGCAGTACTTC	CASSSGQGTYEQYF
TRBJ2-4	NA	TRBV23-1	NA	TGCGCCAGCAGTCAATCTAGGCGGAGACAGTTAGCCAAAAACATTCAGTACTTC	CASSQSRRRQLAKNIQYF
TRBJ2-1	NA	TRBV2	NA	TGTGCCAGCGAAAGGCGCGGGACCTCCTACAATGAGCAGTTCTTC	CASERRGTSYNEQFF
TRBJ1-3	NA	TRBV6-1	TRBD1	TGTGCCAGCAGTGACTGGGACAGCCCCTCTGGAAACACCATATATTTT	CASSDWDSPSGNTIYF
TRBJ2-7	NA	TRBV19	NA	TGTGCCAGTAGTACCAGGGAGGCCCCCTACGAGCAGTACTTC	CASSTREAPYEQYF
TRBJ2-1	NA	TRBV2	TRBD2	TGTGCCAGCAGTCTACTTAGCGGGAGGGGGGAAAAGTTCTTC	CASSLLSGRGEKFF